Listed below are T cell receptor beta chains from one sample, sequenced in a study of human T cells and chemical hapten exposure. MiXCR was run by TCRdb on the RACE reads, yielding one entry per CDR3 protein. The table records under 200,000 distinct CDR3 sequences, more than 14% of them present only once. The specimen comprised whole blood, sampled in connection with sensitization to the hapten diphenylcyclopropenone (DPC). These receptors originate from a woman in her 30s with alopecia areata. Some clones in this sample may be carry-over from other donors' samples. The CDR3 runs from the conserved cysteine through the conserved F or W. A D gene is named only where the DNA matches it firmly. The size of a clone is reported for some rows only, either as once, few or many, or as a class for expanded clones.

clone size	D gene	V gene	J gene	CDR3 protein	CDR3 DNA
NA	NA	TRBV20-1	TRBJ2-1	CSARAIQGANEQFF	TGCAGTGCTCGCGCTATCCAGGGTGCCAATGAGCAGTTCTTC
many	TRBD1	TRBV3-1	TRBJ1-4	CASSQRTGTGDEKLFF	TGTGCCAGCAGCCAGCGAACCGGGACAGGAGATGAAAAACTGTTTTTT
few	TRBD2	TRBV6-5	TRBJ2-1	CASSPNPSGRYNEQFF	TGTGCCAGCAGTCCAAACCCTAGCGGGAGGTACAATGAGCAGTTCTTC
many	NA	TRBV4-3	TRBJ1-3	CASSQVAEGTGNTIYF	TGCGCCAGCAGCCAAGTTGCCGAGGGTACTGGAAACACCATATATTTT
many	NA	TRBV28	TRBJ2-1	CASSLYNEQFF	TGTGCCAGCAGTTTGTACAATGAGCAGTTCTTC
few	NA	TRBV9	TRBJ2-1	CASSVEGDEYNEQFF	TGTGCCAGCAGCGTAGAAGGGGACGAATACAATGAGCAGTTCTTC
few	NA	TRBV28	TRBJ1-5	CASTVPQGTQPQHF	TGTGCCAGCACCGTACCACAGGGAACGCAGCCCCAGCATTTT
few	TRBD1	TRBV29-1	TRBJ1-2	CSVLSGTGDNYGYTF	TGCAGCGTTCTTTCCGGGACAGGGGATAACTATGGCTACACCTTC
few	TRBD2	TRBV2	TRBJ2-7	CASSGLSGGAVQYF	TGTGCCAGCAGTGGCCTTAGCGGGGGGGCTGTGCAGTACTTC
few	NA	TRBV6-2/TRBV6-3	TRBJ2-1	CASNQGTEQFF	TGTGCCAGCAACCAGGGTACTGAGCAGTTCTTC
NA	TRBD1	TRBV3-1	TRBJ1-4	CASSPTGGATNEKLFF	TGTGCCAGCAGCCCTACAGGGGGGGCTACTAATGAAAAACTGTTTTTT
few	NA	TRBV7-8	TRBJ1-3	CASSLGEGGSGNTIYF	TGTGCCAGCAGCTTAGGTGAAGGGGGCTCTGGAAACACCATATATTTT
NA	NA	TRBV29-1	TRBJ1-1	CSGAHSTNTEAFF	TGCAGCGGCGCCCACAGCACAAACACTGAAGCTTTCTTT
NA	NA	TRBV27	TRBJ1-2	CASSLSRGSPGYTF	TGTGCCAGCAGTTTATCGAGAGGTTCCCCTGGCTACACCTTC
NA	NA	TRBV5-1	TRBJ2-4	CASSLDSAPGATKNIQYF	TGCGCCAGCAGCTTGGACAGCGCTCCGGGGGCCACCAAAAACATTCAGTACTTC
NA	NA	TRBV12-3/TRBV12-4	TRBJ2-2	CASSLRQGETGELFF	TGTGCCAGCAGTTTAAGGCAGGGTGAGACCGGGGAGCTGTTTTTT
few	NA	TRBV28	TRBJ1-5	CASTLVNQPQHF	TGTGCCAGCACTCTGGTCAATCAGCCCCAGCATTTT
few	TRBD2	TRBV29-1	TRBJ2-2	CSAHTLAGGTGELFF	TGCAGCGCCCACACTCTGGCGGGAGGAACCGGGGAGCTGTTTTTT
few	NA	TRBV7-9	TRBJ1-1	CASSLKGTVNTEAFF	TGTGCCAGCAGCTTAAAAGGGACGGTGAACACTGAAGCTTTCTTT
many	TRBD2	TRBV6-6	TRBJ2-1	CASSPIPGLVPNEQFF	TGTGCCAGCAGTCCCATTCCGGGACTAGTCCCCAATGAGCAGTTCTTC
many	NA	TRBV28	TRBJ1-3	CASSRDGSGNTIYF	TGTGCCAGCAGCCGAGACGGCTCTGGAAACACCATATATTTT
NA	NA	TRBV20-1	TRBJ1-3	CSASLGTGNTIYF	TGCAGTGCTAGTCTGGGTACTGGAAACACCATATATTTT
many	NA	TRBV10-3	TRBJ1-5	CAISESEGGYNQPQHF	TGTGCCATCAGTGAGTCGGAGGGGGGCTACAATCAGCCCCAGCATTTT
few	TRBD2	TRBV11-2	TRBJ2-7	CASSGGGEQYF	TGTGCCAGCAGCGGCGGGGGCGAGCAGTACTTC
many	TRBD1	TRBV2	TRBJ1-1	CASTSLRQGSTEAFF	TGTGCCAGCACGAGTCTTCGACAGGGGAGCACTGAAGCTTTCTTT
NA	NA	TRBV18	TRBJ2-7	CASSPVNTDEQYF	TGTGCCAGCTCACCCGTCAACACGGACGAGCAGTACTTC
few	TRBD1	TRBV28	TRBJ2-7	CASSSPDRVNEQYF	TGTGCCAGCAGTTCCCCAGACAGGGTGAACGAGCAGTACTTC
NA	NA	TRBV7-8	TRBJ2-3	CASSLEGTADTQYF	TGTGCCAGCAGCTTAGAGGGCACGGCAGATACGCAGTATTTT
few	TRBD2	TRBV24-1	TRBJ2-3	CATSAASGRAADTQYF	TGTGCCACCAGTGCCGCTAGCGGGAGGGCGGCAGATACGCAGTATTTT
NA	NA	TRBV28	TRBJ1-2	CASSLPGSGRYGYTF	TGTGCCAGCAGTCTCCCCGGAAGCGGGAGATATGGCTACACCTTC
few	NA	TRBV7-2	TRBJ1-6	CASSRGGHNSPLHF	TGTGCCAGCAGCCGGGGCGGCCATAATTCACCCCTCCACTTT
NA	NA	TRBV12-3/TRBV12-4	TRBJ2-2	CASTLAAGELFF	TGTGCCAGCACTCTAGCTGCCGGGGAGCTGTTTTTT
NA	NA	TRBV5-5	TRBJ2-1	CASSLGGETYNEQFF	TGTGCCAGCAGCTTGGGGGGAGAAACCTACAATGAGCAGTTCTTC
many	TRBD1	TRBV6-2/TRBV6-3	TRBJ2-3	CASSYSISDRASDTQYF	TGTGCCAGCAGTTACTCGATATCGGACAGGGCTTCTGATACGCAGTATTTT
once	TRBD1	TRBV9	TRBJ2-7	CASSAGTGVYEQYF	TGTGCCAGCAGCGCCGGGACAGGGGTCTACGAGCAATACTTC
few	NA	TRBV5-4	TRBJ2-7	CASSFMTDYEQYF	TGTGCCAGCAGCTTTATGACTGATTACGAGCAGTACTTC
few	TRBD1	TRBV6-1	TRBJ2-7	CASTLTGGPLDEQYF	TGTGCCAGCACCTTGACAGGGGGGCCCTTGGACGAGCAGTACTTC
few	NA	TRBV7-8	TRBJ2-3	CASSPGIYTDTQYF	TGTGCCAGCAGCCCAGGGATTTACACAGATACGCAGTATTTT
many	TRBD2	TRBV9	TRBJ2-3	CASSAGTSGRTSTDTQYF	TGTGCCAGCAGCGCTGGGACTAGCGGGAGGACTAGCACAGATACGCAGTATTTT
NA	TRBD2	TRBV20-1	TRBJ2-3	CSAPREGPTDTQYF	TGCAGTGCTCCGCGGGAGGGCCCCACAGATACGCAGTATTTT
many	TRBD1	TRBV29-1	TRBJ1-2	CSVGKGQGVGYGYTF	TGCAGCGTTGGGAAGGGACAGGGGGTCGGCTATGGCTACACCTTC
many	TRBD1	TRBV5-1	TRBJ2-5	CASSFGDRGAETQYF	TGCGCCAGCAGCTTTGGAGACAGGGGGGCAGAGACCCAGTACTTC